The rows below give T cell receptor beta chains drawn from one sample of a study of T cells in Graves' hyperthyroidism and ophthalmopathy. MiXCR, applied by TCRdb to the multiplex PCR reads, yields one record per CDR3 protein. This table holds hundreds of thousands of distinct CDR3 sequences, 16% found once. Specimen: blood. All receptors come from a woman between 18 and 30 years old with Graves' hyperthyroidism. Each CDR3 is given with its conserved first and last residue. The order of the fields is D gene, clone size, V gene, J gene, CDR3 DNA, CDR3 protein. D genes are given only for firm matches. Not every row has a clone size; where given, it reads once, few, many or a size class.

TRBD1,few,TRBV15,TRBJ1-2,TGTGCCACCAGCAGGGACAGGGCGAGAGGTGGCTACACCTTC,CATSRDRARGGYTF
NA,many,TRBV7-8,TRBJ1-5,TGTGCCAGCAGCTTAGTCAGTAGCAATCAGCCCCAGCATTTT,CASSLVSSNQPQHF
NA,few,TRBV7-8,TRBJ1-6,TGTGCCAGCAGCGCGGGACAATATAATTCACCCCTCCACTTT,CASSAGQYNSPLHF
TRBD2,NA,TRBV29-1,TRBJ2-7,TGCAGCGTTGGACCCTGGGGGGGAAAGGGGCCCTACGAGCAGTACTTC,CSVGPWGGKGPYEQYF
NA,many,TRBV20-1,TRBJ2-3,TGCAGTGCCGAGCGCGGAACGCAGTATTTT,CSAERGTQYF
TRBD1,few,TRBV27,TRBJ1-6,TGTGCCAGCAGTTTATCCTTGCTGACAGGGGGCAGATCACCCCTCCACTTT,CASSLSLLTGGRSPLHF
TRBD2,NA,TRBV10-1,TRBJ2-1,TGCGCCAGCAGTAAAAAAGCGGGAGGGCCCCACAATGAGCAGTTCTTC,CASSKKAGGPHNEQFF
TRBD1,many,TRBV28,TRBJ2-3,TGTGCCAGCAGTTCCACAGGGGGAACTGCGACAGATACGCAGTATTTT,CASSSTGGTATDTQYF
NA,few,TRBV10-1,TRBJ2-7,TGCGCCAGCAGTGAATCTGGGGCTCTCAGCGAGCAGTACTTC,CASSESGALSEQYF
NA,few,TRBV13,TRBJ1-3,TGTGCCAGCAGCCTAGAGGTCTTAGGCAGGGCTGGAAACACCATATATTTT,CASSLEVLGRAGNTIYF
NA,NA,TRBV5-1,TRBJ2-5,TGCGCCAGCAGCCCAGGAGGGTTGGTAGCATATTCGGAGACCCAGTACTTC,CASSPGGLVAYSETQYF
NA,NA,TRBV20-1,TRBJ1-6,TGCAGTGCTAGAGAGGGCTCTTTGTCACCCCTCCACTTT,CSAREGSLSPLHF
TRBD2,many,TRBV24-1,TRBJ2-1,TGTGCCACCATGGGAGGGCCAGGCAATGAGCAGTTCTTC,CATMGGPGNEQFF
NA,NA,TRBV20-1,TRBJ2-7,TGCAGTGCCCCGGGACGGTTCTACGAGCAGTACTTC,CSAPGRFYEQYF
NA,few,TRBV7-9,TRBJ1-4,TGTGCCAGCTGCAGAGGGGAGGATGAAAAACTGTTTTTT,CASCRGEDEKLFF
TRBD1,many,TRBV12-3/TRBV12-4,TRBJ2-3,TGTGCCAGCAGTTTACTCGGCAGGGGGCACACAGATACGCAGTATTTT,CASSLLGRGHTDTQYF
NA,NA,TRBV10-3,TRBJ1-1,TGTGCCATCACACGAGGGGTTATGAACACTGAAGCTTTCTTT,CAITRGVMNTEAFF
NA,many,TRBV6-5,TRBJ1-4,TGTGCCAGCAGTTACTTTCCCGGTGGAGTGGCAACTAATGAAAAACTGTTTTTT,CASSYFPGGVATNEKLFF
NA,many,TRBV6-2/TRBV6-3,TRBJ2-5,TGTGCCAGCAGTTACGGTGGAGGGTGGATGGAGACCCAGTACTTC,CASSYGGGWMETQYF
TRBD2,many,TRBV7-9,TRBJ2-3,TGTGCCAGCAGCTCACCCACTCCGGGACTAGCGGATTATACGCAGTATTTT,CASSSPTPGLADYTQYF
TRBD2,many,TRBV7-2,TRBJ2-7,TGTGCCAGCAGCCCCGTGGGGACTAGCGGATACGAGCAGTACTTC,CASSPVGTSGYEQYF
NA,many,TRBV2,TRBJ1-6,TGTGCCAGCAGTGAAGCCCATCCGGATCGGTCACCCCTCCACTTT,CASSEAHPDRSPLHF
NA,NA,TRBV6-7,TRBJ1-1,TGTGCCAGCAGTGAAGAATCTCAGGTGGGCGATGAAGCTTTCTTT,CASSEESQVGDEAFF
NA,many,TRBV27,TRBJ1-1,TGTGCCACCTTTAACCCTGGGTACACTGAAGCTTTCTTT,CATFNPGYTEAFF
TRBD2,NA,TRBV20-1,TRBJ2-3,TGCAGTGCTAGTGATGGAGCTAGCGGGGGCGTCCTATACACGCAGTATTTT,CSASDGASGGVLYTQYF
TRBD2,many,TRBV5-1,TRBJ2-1,TGCGCCAGCAGCTTGGGACTAGCGGGAGGGGCCCCCTACAATGAGCAGTTCTTC,CASSLGLAGGAPYNEQFF
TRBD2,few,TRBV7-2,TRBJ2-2,TGTGCCAGCAGCTTAGGGGCTAGCGGGGATAGGGGGGAGCTGTTTTTT,CASSLGASGDRGELFF
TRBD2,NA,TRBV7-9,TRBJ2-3,TGTGCCAGCAGCGGCCCGGGACTAGCAACAGATACGCAGTATTTT,CASSGPGLATDTQYF
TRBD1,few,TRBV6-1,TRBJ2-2,TGTGCCAGCAGGGTACAGGGGGCGCATCCCGGGGAGCTGTTTTTT,CASRVQGAHPGELFF
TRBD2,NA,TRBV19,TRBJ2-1,TGTGCCAGTAGTATAGCGACGGGAGGCGAGCAGTTCTTC,CASSIATGGEQFF
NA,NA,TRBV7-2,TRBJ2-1,TGTGCCAGCAGCTTAGTAAAAGACGGGGGGCCCTCCTACAATGAGCAGTTCTTC,CASSLVKDGGPSYNEQFF
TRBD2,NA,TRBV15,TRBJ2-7,TGTGCCACCAGCAGAGATCTAGCGGGAGTATCCGAGCAGTACTTC,CATSRDLAGVSEQYF
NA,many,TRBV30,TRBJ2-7,TGTGCCTGGAGTGTCCCCGGGATCAGGGCCTACGAGCAGTACTTC,CAWSVPGIRAYEQYF
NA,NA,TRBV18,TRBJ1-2,TGTGCCAGCTCAACGGCTCTTAGGGGCAATGGCTACACCTTC,CASSTALRGNGYTF
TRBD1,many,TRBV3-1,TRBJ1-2,TGTGCCAGCAGCCAAAAGGGGACAGGACCCTATGGCTACACCTTC,CASSQKGTGPYGYTF
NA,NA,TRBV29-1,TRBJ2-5,TGCAGCGTCGTCGGGCAGGCGACACCCCAGGAGACCCAGTACTTC,CSVVGQATPQETQYF
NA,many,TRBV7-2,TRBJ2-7,TGTGCCAGCAGCTTAGGGGGGGGGCAGATGCATTACTTC,CASSLGGGQMHYF
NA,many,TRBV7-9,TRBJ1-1,TGTGCCAGCAGCCCCAGGGCAGTCCAAAGGGACACTGAAGCTTTCTTT,CASSPRAVQRDTEAFF
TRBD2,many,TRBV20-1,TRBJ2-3,TGCAGTGCTAGTCGGCGGGGGTACGGGTCCACGCAGTATTTT,CSASRRGYGSTQYF
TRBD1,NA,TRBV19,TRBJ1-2,TGTGCCAGTAGAGATACAGGGGACTATGGCTACACCTTC,CASRDTGDYGYTF
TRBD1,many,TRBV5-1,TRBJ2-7,TGCGCCAGCAGCTTGAACAGGGGAACCTACGAGCAGTACTTC,CASSLNRGTYEQYF
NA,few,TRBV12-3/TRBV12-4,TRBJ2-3,TGTGCCAGCAGTAATTCCGATACGCAGTATTTT,CASSNSDTQYF
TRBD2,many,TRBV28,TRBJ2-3,TGTGCCAGCCAATGGACTAGTCGCCCAGATACGCAGTATTTT,CASQWTSRPDTQYF
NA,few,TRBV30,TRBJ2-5,TGTGCCTGGAGTGTAGGGGGAGCTGGGGAGACCCAGTACTTC,CAWSVGGAGETQYF
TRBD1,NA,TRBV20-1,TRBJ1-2,TGCAGTGCGAGAGACAGGGGGGGCCACTATGGCTACACCTTC,CSARDRGGHYGYTF
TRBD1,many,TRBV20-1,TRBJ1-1,TGCAGTGCTAGAATGAGGCAGGGGGTAGCTTTCTTT,CSARMRQGVAFF
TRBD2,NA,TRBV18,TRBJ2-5,TGTGCCAGCTCACCAGGGGCGCCTAGCGGCCAATGGGGCCAAGAGACCCAGTACTTC,CASSPGAPSGQWGQETQYF
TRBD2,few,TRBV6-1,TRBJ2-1,TGTGCCAGCAGTTCTAGCGGGGAATTTAATGAGCAGTTCTTC,CASSSSGEFNEQFF
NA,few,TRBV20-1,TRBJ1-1,TGCAGTGCTCCCCTGGGGGGGAACACTGAAGCTTTCTTT,CSAPLGGNTEAFF
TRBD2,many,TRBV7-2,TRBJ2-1,TGTGCCAGCAGCTTAAAGCTCACTAGCGGAAACAATGAGCAGTTCTTC,CASSLKLTSGNNEQFF
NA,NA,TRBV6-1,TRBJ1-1,TGTGCCAGCAGTGAGCGGGGGTGGGCCACTGAAGCTTTCTTT,CASSERGWATEAFF
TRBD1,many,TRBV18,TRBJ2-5,TGTGCCAGCTCACCGCGACAGGGGGAAGAGACCCAGTACTTC,CASSPRQGEETQYF
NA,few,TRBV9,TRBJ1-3,TGTGCCAGCAGCCCGGAAACGGGACTTGGAAACACCATATATTTT,CASSPETGLGNTIYF
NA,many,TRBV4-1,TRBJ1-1,TGCGCCAGCAGCCAAGATCGGACAGTTAACACTGAAGCTTTCTTT,CASSQDRTVNTEAFF
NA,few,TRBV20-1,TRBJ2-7,TGCAGTGCTAGACAGTCGGGGACTCCATTCTACGAGCAGTACTTC,CSARQSGTPFYEQYF